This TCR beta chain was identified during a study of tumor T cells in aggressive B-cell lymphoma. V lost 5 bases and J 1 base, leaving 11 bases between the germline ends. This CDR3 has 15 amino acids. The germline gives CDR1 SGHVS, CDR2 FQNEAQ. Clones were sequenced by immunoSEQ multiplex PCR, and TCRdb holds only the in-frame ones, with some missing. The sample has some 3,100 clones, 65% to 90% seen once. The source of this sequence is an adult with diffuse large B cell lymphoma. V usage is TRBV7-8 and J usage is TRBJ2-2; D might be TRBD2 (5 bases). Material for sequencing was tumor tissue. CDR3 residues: CASSTSRENTGELFF. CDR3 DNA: TGTGCCAGCAGCACTAGTCGGGAGAACACCGGGGAGCTGTTTTTT.